The rows below give T cell receptor beta chains drawn from one sample of a study of blood T cell repertoires in COVID-19. TCRdb keeps only in-frame clones here, not all; method: immunoSEQ multiplex PCR. The table has 140,000 to 150,000 clones, around four fifths seen once. Sequencing was carried out using peripheral blood. All receptors derive from a woman aged 40 to 50 with active or convalescent COVID-19. The CDR3 runs from the conserved cysteine through the conserved F or W. The D gene is left open where the match is weak.

TRBJ1-5 | NA | TRBV6-5 | TGTGCCAGCAGCACCCGGCAGGGGATAGGTCAGCCCCAGCATTTT | CASSTRQGIGQPQHF
TRBJ1-5 | NA | TRBV30 | TGTGCCTGGAGTGTCCCGGGAACCGCTTACAGTCAGCCCCAGCATTTT | CAWSVPGTAYSQPQHF
TRBJ1-4 | NA | TRBV28 | TGTGCCAGCAGTTTTTCTAGGGGAGGAAATGAAAAACTGTTTTTT | CASSFSRGGNEKLFF
TRBJ2-2 | NA | TRBV5-8 | TGTGCCAGCAGCTTGCTTGCCGGGGCGAACACCGGGGAGCTGTTTTTT | CASSLLAGANTGELFF
TRBJ2-7 | TRBD2 | TRBV4-3 | TGCGCCAGCAGCCAGGCGCCGGGGGGAGGCTACGAGCAGTACTTC | CASSQAPGGGYEQYF
TRBJ1-4 | NA | TRBV7-9 | TGTGCCAGCAGCCCTCGGCCCCCCTCGGGTGAAAAACTGTTTTTT | CASSPRPPSGEKLFF
TRBJ2-7 | TRBD1 | TRBV11-2 | TGTGCCAGCAGCTCGGGACAGGCGGGTCCCGAGCAGTACTTC | CASSSGQAGPEQYF
TRBJ2-3 | TRBD2 | TRBV10-1 | TGCGCCAGCAGTGATCCTCCGGGGACTAGCGGGCTCACAGATACGCAGTATTTT | CASSDPPGTSGLTDTQYF
TRBJ2-5 | TRBD2 | TRBV19 | TGTGCCAGTAGTATCGGTTGGGGACTAGCGGGAGGCAAAAAAGAGACCCAGTACTTC | CASSIGWGLAGGKKETQYF
TRBJ2-1 | TRBD1 | TRBV5-1 | TGCGCCAGCAGCCACGGACAGGAATACAATGAGCAGTTCTTC | CASSHGQEYNEQFF
TRBJ1-3 | NA | TRBV7-2 | TGTGCCAGCAGCTTAGCGCCGGGTTCAGGAAACACCATATATTTT | CASSLAPGSGNTIYF